A selection of T cell receptor beta chains follows, all from one sample in a study of blood T cell repertoires in COVID-19. TCRdb's copy holds only in-frame clones and misses some; the assay was immunoSEQ multiplex PCR. The data hold approximately 360,000 clones, with about four fifths observed a single time. The sequenced material came from PBMCs or T cells enriched from blood (not recorded which). Receptors were obtained from a woman aged 45-65 years who had recovered from COVID-19. Both conserved end residues are part of each CDR3. D genes are given only for firm matches.

J gene	CDR3 length	D gene	V gene	CDR3 DNA	CDR3 protein
TRBJ1-6	13	-	TRBV30	TGTGCCTGGACGGGGGTGGGTAATTCACCCCTCCACTTT	CAWTGVGNSPLHF
TRBJ2-3	19	TRBD2	TRBV7-8	TGTGCCAGCAGCTTAGTTCCTAGCGGGGGCTATGCTAGCACAGATACGCAGTATTTT	CASSLVPSGGYASTDTQYF
TRBJ2-5	16	-	TRBV19	TGTGCCACCAGAAGGACTGGAAGGACCAACCAAGAGACCCAGTACTTC	CATRRTGRTNQETQYF
TRBJ2-1	13	-	TRBV6-5	TGTGCCAGCACCAAAGGGGTAGACGATGAGCAGTTCTTC	CASTKGVDDEQFF
TRBJ1-3	16	-	TRBV30	TGTGCCTGGAGTGATTGGGGTCGGGAAACTGGAAACACCATATATTTT	CAWSDWGRETGNTIYF
TRBJ2-2	17	-	TRBV5-8	TGTGCCAGCAGTCCTGGTTTGAGCAGCGGGCACACCGGGGAGCTGTTTTTT	CASSPGLSSGHTGELFF
TRBJ2-7	12	-	TRBV2	TGTGCCAGCAGTGAAGATCGGCGGGAGCAGTACTTC	CASSEDRREQYF
TRBJ1-2	15	TRBD1	TRBV6-5	TGTGCCAGCAGTCCCTCTTACAGGGGAAACTATGGCTACACCTTC	CASSPSYRGNYGYTF
TRBJ2-2	14	-	TRBV9	TGTGCCACCGGGGTAGCCGCGAACACCGGGGAGCTGTTTTTT	CATGVAANTGELFF
TRBJ1-2	11	-	TRBV12-3/TRBV12-4	TGTGCCAGCATGGGGCTCTATGGCTACACCTTC	CASMGLYGYTF
TRBJ2-3	16	TRBD2	TRBV3-1/TRBV3-2	TGTGCCAGCAGCCGCTTAGCGGGAGCCAACACAGATACGCAGTATTTT	CASSRLAGANTDTQYF
TRBJ2-7	15	TRBD1	TRBV5-1	TGCGCCAGCAGCTTGGTGGCAGGGGGCAGGTACGAGCAGTACTTC	CASSLVAGGRYEQYF
TRBJ2-2	20	TRBD1	TRBV2	TGTGCCAGCAGTCCAGGTAACGAACCGGGACAGGGGGGGATCACCGGGGAGCTGTTTTTT	CASSPGNEPGQGGITGELFF
TRBJ1-6	15	-	TRBV30	TGTGCCTGGAGTGAACGACGGGGGGGCAATTCACCCCTCCACTTT	CAWSERRGGNSPLHF
TRBJ1-3	16	-	TRBV9	TGTGCCAGCAGCGTAGGAATAACAGACTCTGGAAACACCATATATTTT	CASSVGITDSGNTIYF
TRBJ1-1	12	-	TRBV5-6	TGTGCATGTCGAGCAGGGCTTTGGGAAGCTTTCTTT	CACRAGLWEAFF
TRBJ2-7	12	-	TRBV10-3	TGTGCCATCAGTGAGATCAGGGGCGAGCAGTACTTC	CAISEIRGEQYF
TRBJ1-1	16	-	TRBV10-3	TGTGCCATCAGTGGATTCTCGGGACAAGTGAACACTGAAGCTTTCTTT	CAISGFSGQVNTEAFF
TRBJ1-6	15	TRBD1	TRBV19	TGTGCCAGTAGTACAACCGGGACAGGGAATGCGATGCTCCACTTT	CASSTTGTGNAMLHF